The rows below give T cell receptor beta chains drawn from one sample of a study of shared clonotypes between healthy human individuals. TCRdb's copy holds only in-frame clones and misses some; the assay was immunoSEQ multiplex PCR. The table lists some 2.1 million clones, about 95% of them singletons. Sample: naive CD8+ T cells sorted from blood. These receptors were collected from a man between 18 and 29 years old in good health. Each CDR3 is given with its conserved first and last residue. The D gene is left open where the match is weak. Not every row has a clone size; where given, it reads once, few, many or a size class.

d_call clone_size j_call v_call cdr3_aa cdr3_nt
NA NA TRBJ2-7 TRBV2 CASSEAGETYEQYF TGTGCCAGCAGTGAAGCAGGGGAAACCTACGAGCAGTACTTC
NA NA TRBJ2-7 TRBV27 CASSSLANEQYF TGTGCCAGCAGTTCCCTTGCCAACGAGCAGTACTTC
NA NA TRBJ2-5 TRBV4-1 CASSPGLLETQYF TGCGCCAGCAGCCCCGGACTCTTAGAGACCCAGTACTTC
TRBD1 NA TRBJ2-7 TRBV6-1 CASSEEQGRSYEQYF TGTGCCAGCAGTGAGGAACAGGGGAGATCCTACGAGCAGTACTTC
TRBD1 NA TRBJ2-7 TRBV5-1 CASSLGQGDYEQYF TGCGCCAGCAGCTTGGGTCAGGGGGACTACGAGCAGTACTTC
NA NA TRBJ1-5 TRBV6-5 CATRPGAYSNQPQHF TGTGCCACCCGGCCAGGGGCTTATAGCAATCAGCCCCAGCATTTT
NA NA TRBJ1-6 TRBV29-1 CSVWGRGLKNSPLHF TGCAGCGTCTGGGGCCGGGGTCTTAAGAATTCACCCCTCCACTTT
TRBD2 NA TRBJ2-7 TRBV6-1 CASSESGGSYEQYF TGTGCCAGCAGTGAATCTGGCGGGAGCTACGAGCAGTACTTC
TRBD1 NA TRBJ1-6 TRBV5-1 CASSLATGGVNNSPLHF TGCGCCAGCAGCTTGGCCACAGGGGGCGTCAATAATTCACCCCTCCACTTT
NA NA TRBJ2-7 TRBV7-8 CASSLQAAYEQYF TGTGCCAGCAGCTTACAAGCGGCTTACGAGCAGTACTTC
NA NA TRBJ2-7 TRBV27 CASSLTRETRDEQYF TGTGCCAGCAGTTTAACCAGGGAAACTCGGGACGAGCAGTACTTC
NA NA TRBJ2-3 TRBV7-8 CASSPNVPPDTQYF TGTGCCAGCAGCCCTAACGTACCCCCAGATACGCAGTATTTT
TRBD2 NA TRBJ2-7 TRBV7-8 CASSLTYVVLAGDYEQYF TGTGCCAGCAGCTTAACCTATGTTGTCCTAGCGGGAGACTACGAGCAGTACTTC
NA NA TRBJ1-4 TRBV4-1 CASSQGGKLFF TGCGCCAGCAGCCAAGGGGGAAAACTGTTTTTT
NA once TRBJ2-1 TRBV5-1 CASSLNRGDPYNEQFF TGCGCCAGCAGCTTAAATAGGGGGGATCCCTACAATGAGCAGTTCTTC
TRBD2 NA TRBJ2-1 TRBV19 CASSGLAGERAHNEQFF TGTGCCAGTAGCGGACTAGCGGGAGAAAGGGCCCACAATGAGCAGTTCTTC
NA NA TRBJ1-1 TRBV5-1 CASSLGGTGTEAFF TGCGCCAGCAGCTTGGGTGGGACGGGCACTGAAGCTTTCTTT
NA NA TRBJ2-1 TRBV4-1 CASSPTTTYNEQFF TGCGCCAGCAGCCCAACCACAACCTACAATGAGCAGTTCTTC
TRBD1 NA TRBJ1-3 TRBV4-3 CASSQDREGAVGNTIYF TGCGCCAGCAGCCAAGATAGGGAGGGGGCGGTTGGAAACACCATATATTTT
NA NA TRBJ2-7 TRBV7-9 CASSLARGAYSEQYF TGTGCCAGCAGCTTAGCCCGGGGGGCATACAGCGAGCAGTACTTC
TRBD2 NA TRBJ2-7 TRBV13 CASSLAGEAGVKYF TGTGCCAGCAGCTTAGCCGGGGAGGCGGGAGTCAAGTACTTC
NA NA TRBJ1-1 TRBV29-1 CSVHPSGDTEAFF TGCAGCGTCCACCCGTCGGGGGACACTGAAGCTTTCTTT
TRBD2 NA TRBJ2-1 TRBV4-3 CASSQGLVGDEQFF TGCGCCAGCAGCCAGGGACTAGTCGGCGATGAGCAGTTCTTC
TRBD1 NA TRBJ2-3 TRBV27 CASSLSRQGSTDTQYF TGTGCCAGCAGTTTATCCAGACAGGGGTCTACAGATACGCAGTATTTT
NA NA TRBJ1-4 TRBV12-2 CASRLVCVENEKLFF TGTGCAAGTCGCTTAGTATGCGTCGAAAATGAAAAACTGTTTTTT
NA NA TRBJ1-1 TRBV5-1 CASSLGVGTEAFF TGCGCCAGCAGCTTGGGGGTAGGAACTGAAGCTTTCTTT
TRBD1 NA TRBJ1-6 TRBV9 CASRGQGINSPLHF TGTGCCAGCAGGGGACAGGGGATTAATTCACCCCTCCACTTT
NA NA TRBJ2-7 TRBV30 CAWSRDGSYEQYF TGTGCCTGGAGTAGGGACGGAAGCTACGAGCAGTACTTC
NA once TRBJ1-4 TRBV4-3 CASSQGTWEKLFF TGCGCCAGCAGCCAAGGTACTTGGGAAAAACTGTTTTTT
TRBD2 NA TRBJ2-3 TRBV7-9 CASLPRGGPTDTQYF TGTGCCAGCCTTCCACGGGGGGGACCCACAGATACGCAGTATTTT
NA NA TRBJ2-7 TRBV6-5 CASSVGSFDEQYF TGTGCCAGCAGTGTGGGTTCTTTCGACGAGCAGTACTTC
TRBD2 NA TRBJ2-1 TRBV11-2 CASSSELSGRSPNEQFF TGTGCCAGCAGCTCCGAACTTAGCGGGAGAAGCCCCAATGAGCAGTTCTTC
TRBD1 NA TRBJ2-5 TRBV6-5 CASATGDQETQYF TGTGCCAGCGCGACAGGGGACCAAGAGACCCAGTACTTC
NA NA TRBJ2-7 TRBV5-1 CASSLRGKDPFEQYF TGCGCCAGCAGCTTGAGAGGGAAGGACCCTTTCGAGCAGTACTTC
NA NA TRBJ2-3 TRBV7-2 CASSFRGGPGDTQYF TGTGCCAGCAGCTTCAGGGGGGGGCCGGGAGATACGCAGTATTTT